This T cell receptor beta chain was sequenced in a study of T-cell reconstitution after alpha-beta-depleted transplantation in children (dated by TCRdb to about 2016). Regarding the complete study: Using TCR repertoire profiling, the study quantitatively followed how T-cell immune reconstitution unfolded in children after TCRalphabeta/CD19-depleted allogeneic hematopoietic cell transplantation. What the research found in general, with its limitations: The frequencies of hyperexpanded clones fell over the following months, and after one year, T-cell counts and TCRbeta diversity were mostly attributed to newly produced T cells. In some patients, the high TCRbeta diversity seen at day 60 was put down to recipient T cells and intrathymic progenitors that had survived conditioning. Apparently early alphabetaT-cell count recovery about two months after transplant reportedly relied on only several hundred rapidly expanded clones derived from non-depleted graft cells.

In regard to this clonotype: Its antigen is not yet known. Per-base quality was not reported, and no clone a single base away is much larger than it.

Its CDR3 holds 15 amino acids, cysteine through phenylalanine. The CDR3 DNA has 45 bases and is translated from base 1. In the germline V gene (reference sequence), CDR1 corresponds to DFQATT and CDR2 to SNEGSKA. V has 3 bases trimmed and J has 0 bases trimmed; junction bases matching no gene number 5. To prepare the library, PCR was applied. Sequencing was carried out with an Illumina HiSeq 2500. Molecular barcoding was employed in the preparation of TCR libraries, with unique molecular identifiers being used to normalize TCRbeta repertoire quantification. Through fastp at Q25 and MiXCR, TCRdb rebuilt clones from the public reads, retaining in-frame beta chains. One record per CDR3 amino acid sequence lists the most common genes and DNA. For this sample the table gives roughly 100,000 distinct CDR3 sequences, of which 7% to 8% were detected only once. The biggest ten clones account for about a sixth of the sample.

This specimen's treatment or condition label, interpreted: allogeneic hematopoietic cell transplantation with graft depleted of TCRalphabeta T cells and CD19 B cells. TCRalphabeta/CD19-depleted allogeneic hematopoietic cell grafts were given to the transplant recipients, all of whom were children. The specimen comprised PBMCs, sampled before TCRalphabeta/CD19-depleted stem cell transplant. The sequence was obtained from a boy younger than 10 with acute lymphoblastic leukemia, due to receive a stem cell transplant. The rearranged segments are TRBV20-1 and TRBJ2-3; 8 central bases correspond to TRBD2. The CDR3 protein sequence reads: CSARKERGSTDTQYF. The DNA sequence reads TGCAGTGCTAGGAAGGAGCGGGGGAGCACAGATACGCAGTATTTT.